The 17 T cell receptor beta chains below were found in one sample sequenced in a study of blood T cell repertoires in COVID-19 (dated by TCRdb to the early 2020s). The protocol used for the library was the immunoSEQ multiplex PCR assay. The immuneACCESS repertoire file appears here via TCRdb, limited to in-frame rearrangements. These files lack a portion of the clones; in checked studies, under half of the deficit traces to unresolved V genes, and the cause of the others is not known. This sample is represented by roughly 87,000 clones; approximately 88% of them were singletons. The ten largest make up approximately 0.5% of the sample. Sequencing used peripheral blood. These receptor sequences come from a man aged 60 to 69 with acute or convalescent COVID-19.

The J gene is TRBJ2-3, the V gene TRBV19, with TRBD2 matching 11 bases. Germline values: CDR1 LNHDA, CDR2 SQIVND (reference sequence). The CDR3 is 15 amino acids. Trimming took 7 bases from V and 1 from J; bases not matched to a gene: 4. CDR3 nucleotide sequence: TGTGCCAGTAAATGGACTAGCGGGCGCACAGATACGCAGTATTTT. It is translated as CASKWTSGRTDTQYF. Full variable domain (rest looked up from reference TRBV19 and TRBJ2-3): DGGITQSPKYLFRKEGQNVTLSCEQNLNHDAMYWYRQDPGQGLRLIYYSQIVNDFQKGDIAEGYSVSREKKESFPLTVTSAQKNPTAFYLCASKWTSGRTDTQYFGPGTRLTVL.

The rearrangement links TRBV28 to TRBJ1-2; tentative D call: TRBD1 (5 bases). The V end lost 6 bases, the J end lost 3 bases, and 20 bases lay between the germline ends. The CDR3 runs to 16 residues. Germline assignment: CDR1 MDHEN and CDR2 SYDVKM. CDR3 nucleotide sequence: TGTGCCAGCAGGCCAAACCGGGAGAGAGGGGACTATGGCTACACCTTC. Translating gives CASRPNRERGDYGYTF.

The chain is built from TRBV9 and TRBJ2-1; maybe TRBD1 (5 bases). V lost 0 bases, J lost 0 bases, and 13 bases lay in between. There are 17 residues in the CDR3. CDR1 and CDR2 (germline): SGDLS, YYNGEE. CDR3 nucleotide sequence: TGTGCCAGCAGCGTAGAACCGGCCAGGGCCTCCTACAATGAGCAGTTCTTC. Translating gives CASSVEPARASYNEQFF. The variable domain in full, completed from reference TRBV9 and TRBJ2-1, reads DSGVTQTPKHLITATGQRVTLRCSPRSGDLSVYWYQQSLDQGLQFLIQYYNGEERAKGNILERFSAQQFPDLHSELNLSSLELGDSALYFCASSVEPARASYNEQFFGPGTRLTVL.

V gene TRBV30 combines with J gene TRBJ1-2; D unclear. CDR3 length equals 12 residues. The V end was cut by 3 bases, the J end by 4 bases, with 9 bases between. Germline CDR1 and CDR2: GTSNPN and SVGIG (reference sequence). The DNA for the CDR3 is TGTGCCTGGAGATGGGCTACCTATGGCTACACCTTC. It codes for CAWRWATYGYTF.

CDR3 bases: TGTGCCAGCAGTTCCACAGGGGGGTCCTACGAGCAGTACTTC. It translates to CASSSTGGSYEQYF. The chain joins TRBV27 to TRBJ2-7, with 8 positions matching TRBD1. Trimming removed 4 bases from V and 1 base from J; junction bases left unmatched: 3. Per germline, CDR1 MNHEY and CDR2 SMNVEV (reference sequence). The CDR3 is 14 amino acids.

The CDR3 region has the DNA TGTGCCAGCAGTTTGGACAGGACCCAAAATTCACCCCTCCACTTT. Amino acids: CASSLDRTQNSPLHF. The chain carries TRBV6-5 and TRBJ1-6, with 7 bases aligning to TRBD1. CDR3 length: 15 amino acids. CDR1 MNHEY and CDR2 SVGAGI come from the germline V gene. After removal of 4 bases from V and 7 bases from J, the junction contained 7 bases not matched to a gene.

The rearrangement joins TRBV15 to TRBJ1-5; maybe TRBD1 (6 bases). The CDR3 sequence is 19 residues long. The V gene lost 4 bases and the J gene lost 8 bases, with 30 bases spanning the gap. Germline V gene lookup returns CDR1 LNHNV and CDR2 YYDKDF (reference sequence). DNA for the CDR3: TGTGCCACCAGCACCAAGATTCTGGGAGGGACAAGGGGAAAGGAGCCCCAGCATTTT. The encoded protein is CATSTKILGGTRGKEPQHF.

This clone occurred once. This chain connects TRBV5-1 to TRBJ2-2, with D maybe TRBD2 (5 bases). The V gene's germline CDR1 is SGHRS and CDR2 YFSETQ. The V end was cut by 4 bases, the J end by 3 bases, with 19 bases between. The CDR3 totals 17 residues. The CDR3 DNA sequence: TGCGCCAGCAGCCGCATGAGTAGGACTTCGGACACCGGGGAGCTGTTTTTT. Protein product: CASSRMSRTSDTGELFF.

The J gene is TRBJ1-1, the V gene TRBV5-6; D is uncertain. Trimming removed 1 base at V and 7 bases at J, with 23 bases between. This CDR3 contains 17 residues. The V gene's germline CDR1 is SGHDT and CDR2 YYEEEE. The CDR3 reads CASSLYLLGSTDYEAFF. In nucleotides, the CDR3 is TGTGCCAGCAGCTTGTACTTACTGGGCTCCACCGATTATGAAGCTTTCTTT.

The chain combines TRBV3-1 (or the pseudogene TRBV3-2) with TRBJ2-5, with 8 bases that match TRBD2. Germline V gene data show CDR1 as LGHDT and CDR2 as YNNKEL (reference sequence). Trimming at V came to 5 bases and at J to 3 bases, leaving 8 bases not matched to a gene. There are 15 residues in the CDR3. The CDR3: CASSLRGAVKETQYF. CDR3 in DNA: TGTGCCAGCAGCTTGCGGGGGGCCGTTAAAGAGACCCAGTACTTC.

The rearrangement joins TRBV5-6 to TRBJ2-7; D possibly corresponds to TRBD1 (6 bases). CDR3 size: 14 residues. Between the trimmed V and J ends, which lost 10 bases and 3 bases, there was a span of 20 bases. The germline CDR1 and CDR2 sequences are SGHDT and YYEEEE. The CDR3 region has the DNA TGTGCCCTACTACTAAGGGACAACTACTACGAGCAGTACTTC. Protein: CALLLRDNYYEQYF.

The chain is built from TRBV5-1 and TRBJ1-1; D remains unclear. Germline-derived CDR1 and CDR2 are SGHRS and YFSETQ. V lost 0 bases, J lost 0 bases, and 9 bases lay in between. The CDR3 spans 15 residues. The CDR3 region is CASSLGLKLNTEAFF. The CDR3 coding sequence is TGCGCCAGCAGCTTGGGTCTAAAACTGAACACTGAAGCTTTCTTT.

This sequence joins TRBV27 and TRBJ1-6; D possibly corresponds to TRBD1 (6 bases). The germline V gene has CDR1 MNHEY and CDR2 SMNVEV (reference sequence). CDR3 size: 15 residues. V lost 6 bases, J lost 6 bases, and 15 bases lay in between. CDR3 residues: CASRASWTANSPLHF. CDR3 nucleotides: TGTGCCAGCAGAGCTTCTTGGACAGCTAATTCACCCCTCCACTTT.

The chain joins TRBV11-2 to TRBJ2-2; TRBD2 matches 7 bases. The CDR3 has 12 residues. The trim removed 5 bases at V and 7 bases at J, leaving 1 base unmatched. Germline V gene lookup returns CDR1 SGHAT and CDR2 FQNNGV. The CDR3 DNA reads TGTGCCAGCAGCCTAGCGGTCGGGGAGCTGTTTTTT. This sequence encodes CASSLAVGELFF.

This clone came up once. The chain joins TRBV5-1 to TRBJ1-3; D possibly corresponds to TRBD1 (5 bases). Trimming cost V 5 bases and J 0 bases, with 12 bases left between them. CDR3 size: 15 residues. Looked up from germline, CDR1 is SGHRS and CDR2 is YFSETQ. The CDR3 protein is CASSQTASSGNTIYF. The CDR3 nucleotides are TGCGCCAGCAGTCAGACAGCTAGCTCTGGAAACACCATATATTTT. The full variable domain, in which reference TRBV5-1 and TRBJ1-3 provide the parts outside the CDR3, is KAGVTQTPRYLIKTRGQQVTLSCSPISGHRSVSWYQQTPGQGLQFLFEYFSETQRNKGNFPGRFSGRQFSNSRSEMNVSTLELGDSALYLCASSQTASSGNTIYFGEGSWLTVV.

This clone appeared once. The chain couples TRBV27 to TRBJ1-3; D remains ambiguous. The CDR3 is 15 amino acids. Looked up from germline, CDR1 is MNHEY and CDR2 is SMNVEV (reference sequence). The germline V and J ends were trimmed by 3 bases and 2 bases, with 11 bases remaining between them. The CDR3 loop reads CASSLGSRAGNTIYF. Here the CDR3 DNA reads TGTGCCAGCAGTTTGGGCTCGCGCGCTGGAAACACCATATATTTT.

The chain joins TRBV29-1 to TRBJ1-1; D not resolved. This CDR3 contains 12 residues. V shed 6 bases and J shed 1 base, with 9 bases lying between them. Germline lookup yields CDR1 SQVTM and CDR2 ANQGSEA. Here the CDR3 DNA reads TGCAGCGTCAGGTTGGAGAACACTGAAGCTTTCTTT. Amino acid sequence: CSVRLENTEAFF.